This T cell receptor beta chain was captured by sequencing in a study of blood T cell repertoires in COVID-19. Whole-study context: Some COVID-19 samples were acute and others convalescent; all came from the United States, Italy and Spain. PBMCs, B-cell-depleted T cells, or T cells provided the cDNA or gDNA that made up the material.

With regard to this clone: One end of the junction fails to match germline, which may point to a read error.

As handled by the study authors: Estimates of nucleated cell counts were drawn from the amplification of reference gene primers. TCRdb keeps only in-frame clones here, not all; method: immunoSEQ multiplex PCR. Clone size and V and J calls were adopted from that table, with D and trimming inferred from the DNA. In the table there are 50,000 to 65,000 clones, roughly 84% of which are singletons. Germline V gene sequence: CDR1 SGHNT, CDR2 YYREEE (reference sequence). This CDR3 spans 17 amino acids. The Seattle patients joined while their infection was active and were tracked longitudinally afterward. The chain couples TRBV5-4 to TRBJ2-2, with D perhaps TRBD1 (6 bases). The source is a man between 60 and 75 years old with COVID-19, enrolled during active disease. The sample consisted of peripheral blood. CDR3 loop: CASSLAQGPENPGELFF. The CDR3 DNA sequence: TGTGCCAGCAGCTTGGCACAGGGACCGGAGAACCCCGGGGAGCTGTTTTTT. Complete variable domain (other parts from reference TRBV5-4 and TRBJ2-2): ETGVTQSPTHLIKTRGQQVTLRCSSQSGHNTVSWYQQALGQGPQFIFQYYREEENGRGNFPPRFSGLQFPNYSSELNVNALELDDSALYLCASSLAQGPENPGELFFGEGSRLTVL.